The entry below describes one T cell receptor beta chain. What it binds is not known. The treatment here: around 19 received Ad26.COV2.S at low or high dose, single or two shots; five or six received placebo; per-sample allocation not given. The samples were gathered on day 63 after the first injection of vaccine or placebo. Germline V gene data show CDR1 as SGHTS and CDR2 as YDEGEE. The CDR3 sequence is 14 residues long. Trimming removed 2 bases at V and 6 bases at J, with 12 bases between. This sample stems from a study of Ad26.COV2.S vaccination and SARS-CoV-2 variants. Study observations and caveats: Measures of TCR breadth and depth may have fallen short of total T cell responses.

Generated by immunoSEQ multiplex PCR, the TCRdb table keeps only in-frame clones and is missing some. The sample has about 350,000 clones; approximately 85% are singletons. The source of this sequence is a person between 18 and 65 years old who received the Ad26.COV2.S COVID-19 vaccine or a placebo. The material sequenced was peripheral blood, taken in a trial of Ad26.COV2.S vaccine versus placebo. The chain is built from TRBV5-8 and TRBJ1-5, with a weak D call TRBD1 (5 bases). This chain's CDR3 is CASSFLVGGQPQHF. CDR3 bases: TGTGCCAGCAGCTTTCTCGTGGGGGGTCAGCCCCAGCATTTT.